This T cell receptor (beta chain) is drawn from a study of blood T cells in healthy people across ages. Study results and limitations: In long-lived donors, naive CD4+ cell counts and diversity exceeded those of aged donors. Age showed a roughly linear inverse relationship with TCR beta diversity per million T cells.

The trim removed 3 bases at V and 8 bases at J, leaving 7 bases unmatched. This CDR3 spans 14 amino acids. Germline CDR1 DFQATT, CDR2 SNEGSKA (reference sequence). Points on this clonotype: No antigen is known for it.

Researchers collected roughly 10 milliliters of peripheral blood from every single donor. Then a second PCR, running roughly 6 to 11 cycles, was carried out with a sample-barcoded 5' primer and a J-beta primer mix. TCRdb processed the 5' RACE reads anew with MiXCR; each CDR3 protein has one entry. The table has over 1,500,000 distinct CDR3 sequences, about 49% seen once. The receptor was isolated from a woman aged 40 to 50 in good health. The chain is built from TRBV20-1 and TRBJ2-1; 10 bases map to TRBD2. Material: blood. The CDR3 reads CSASERGGYDEQFF. CDR3 DNA: TGCAGTGCTAGCGAGCGGGGGGGTTACGATGAGCAGTTCTTC.